The rows below give T cell receptor beta chains drawn from one sample of a study of a mutant IDH1 vaccine in newly diagnosed glioma. Here immunoSEQ multiplex PCR was the method, and the copy in TCRdb shows in-frame clones only, minus some. The sample yields about 92,000 clones, 83% seen once. Sequencing was performed on PBMCs, taken from a glioma patient treated with radiotherapy, temozolomide or both. The receptors derive from a woman aged 50 to 65 with glioma. CDR3s include the opening cysteine and the closing phenylalanine or tryptophan. The order of the fields is clone size, J gene, D gene, V gene, CDR3 DNA, CDR3 protein. The D gene is left open where the match is weak. Some rows mark clone size as missing; the rest say once, few, many or name a class of expanded clone.

- TRBJ1-1 TRBD1 TRBV30 TGTGCCTGGAAGTCAGGGGGCTGGGACACTGAAGCTTTCTTT CAWKSGGWDTEAFF
- TRBJ1-1 - TRBV5-6 TGTGCCAGCAGCTTGGAGCCGAACACTGAAGCTTTCTTT CASSLEPNTEAFF
- TRBJ1-2 TRBD1 TRBV29-1 TGCAGCGCTGTTGGCCTAGGGGGCGCGGACTATGGCTACACCTTC CSAVGLGGADYGYTF
- TRBJ2-7 - TRBV27 TGTGCCAGCAGTCTTACCAGGGGCTCTTACGAGCAGTACTTC CASSLTRGSYEQYF
once TRBJ1-2 - TRBV7-2 TGTGCCAGCAGCTCCATTAGCTTTTCGGGGAGCGGCTACACCTTC CASSSISFSGSGYTF
- TRBJ2-3 TRBD2 TRBV2 TGTGCCAGCAGTGATGGGGCTAGCGGGTTCGATACGCAGTATTTT CASSDGASGFDTQYF
- TRBJ2-7 TRBD1 TRBV6-5 TGTGCCAGCAGCTTGGGACAGGGTAACGAGCAGTACTTC CASSLGQGNEQYF
- TRBJ1-1 - TRBV6-1 TGTGCCAGCAGTGAATCTCGCAGGGGAGGGATGTCGCGGATGAACACTGAAGCTTTCTTT CASSESRRGGMSRMNTEAFF
- TRBJ2-7 - TRBV6-5 TGTGCCACCTCGACTTTATCCTCCTACGAGCAGTACTTC CATSTLSSYEQYF
- TRBJ2-2 TRBD2 TRBV7-9 TGTGCCAGCAGCCACCTACTAGCGGGGGTTACCGGGGAGCTGTTTTTT CASSHLLAGVTGELFF
- TRBJ1-6 TRBD1 TRBV6-9 TGTGCCAGCAGTTATTCAGGGACAGCCAAAATAAGCTCCTATAATTCACCCCTCCACTTT CASSYSGTAKISSYNSPLHF
- TRBJ1-2 - TRBV9 TGTGCCAGCAGCGCCATTAAAAAAGGTAGTGGTGGCTACACCTTC CASSAIKKGSGGYTF
once TRBJ2-7 TRBD2 TRBV7-2 TGTGCCAGCAGCTTAGGAGCGGGGGACTACGAGCAGTACTTC CASSLGAGDYEQYF
- TRBJ1-2 - TRBV7-9 TGTGCCAGCAGCTCTCAGTTGGGGCATGGCTACACCTTC CASSSQLGHGYTF
- TRBJ1-2 - TRBV5-1 TGCGCCAGCAGCTTGGAGACCCCCCGGTATGGCTACACCTTC CASSLETPRYGYTF
once TRBJ2-7 TRBD2 TRBV10-3 TGTGCCATCAGCGGATTAGCGGGACTTGCCTCCTACGAGCAGTACTTC CAISGLAGLASYEQYF
- TRBJ2-7 - TRBV5-1 TGCGCCAGCAGAAGGGACGTTAGTTACGAGCAGTACTTC CASRRDVSYEQYF
- TRBJ2-1 - TRBV30 TGTGCCTGGGGGACTGGTTCCTACAATGAGCAGTTCTTC CAWGTGSYNEQFF
- TRBJ1-3 - TRBV10-3 TGTGCCATCCAAGGCGGGGCCTCTCTGGGAAACACCATATATTTT CAIQGGASLGNTIYF
- TRBJ2-3 TRBD2 TRBV7-8 TGTGCCAGCAGCACGGATAGCGGGGGGCCGATACCTAGCACAGATACGCAGTATTTT CASSTDSGGPIPSTDTQYF
- TRBJ1-4 - TRBV28 TGTGCCAGCAGTGCTGCGGACATAAGAGATGAAAAACTGTTTTTT CASSAADIRDEKLFF
- TRBJ2-6 TRBD1 TRBV25-1 TGTGCCAGCAGTCCTGGACAGGTAGCAGTCTCTGGGGCCAACGTCCTGACTTTC CASSPGQVAVSGANVLTF
- TRBJ1-5 TRBD1 TRBV10-3 TGTGCCATCAGTGAGTCACCGGGACAGGGGAATCAGCCCCAGCATTTT CAISESPGQGNQPQHF
- TRBJ2-2 - TRBV4-2 TGTGCCAGCAGCCAGGGGGCGCGGGACGGGGAGCTGTTTTTT CASSQGARDGELFF
- TRBJ1-6 - TRBV15 TGTGCCACCAGCAGTCCTAATTCACCCCTCCACTTT CATSSPNSPLHF
- TRBJ2-5 - TRBV9 TGTGCCAGCAGCGTAGTAGCCTGGGGGACCCAGTACTTC CASSVVAWGTQYF
- TRBJ2-1 - TRBV7-8 TGTGCCAGCAGCTTCCCGGGCAATGAGCAGTTCTTC CASSFPGNEQFF
- TRBJ1-4 - TRBV6-5 TGTGCCAGCAGTTACTCTTCTGATAATGAAAAACTGTTTTTT CASSYSSDNEKLFF
- TRBJ1-6 TRBD1 TRBV27 TGTGCCAGCAACGGTCAGGAGGACAGGAGTGGTTCACCCCTCCACTTT CASNGQEDRSGSPLHF